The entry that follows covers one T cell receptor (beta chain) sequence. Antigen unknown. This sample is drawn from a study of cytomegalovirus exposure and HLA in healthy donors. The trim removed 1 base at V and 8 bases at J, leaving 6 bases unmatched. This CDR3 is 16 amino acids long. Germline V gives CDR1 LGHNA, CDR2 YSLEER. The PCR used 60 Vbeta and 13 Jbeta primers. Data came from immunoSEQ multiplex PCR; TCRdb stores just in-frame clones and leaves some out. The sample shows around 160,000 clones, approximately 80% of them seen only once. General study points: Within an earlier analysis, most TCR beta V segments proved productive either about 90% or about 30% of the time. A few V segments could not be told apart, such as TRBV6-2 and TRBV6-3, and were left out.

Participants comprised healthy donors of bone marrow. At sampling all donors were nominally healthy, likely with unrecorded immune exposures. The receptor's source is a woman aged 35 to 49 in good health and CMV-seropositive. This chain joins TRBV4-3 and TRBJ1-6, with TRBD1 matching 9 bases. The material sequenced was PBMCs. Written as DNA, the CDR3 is TGCGCCAGCAGCCAAGGCCCCAGACAGGGGGATTCACCCCTCCACTTT. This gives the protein CASSQGPRQGDSPLHF.